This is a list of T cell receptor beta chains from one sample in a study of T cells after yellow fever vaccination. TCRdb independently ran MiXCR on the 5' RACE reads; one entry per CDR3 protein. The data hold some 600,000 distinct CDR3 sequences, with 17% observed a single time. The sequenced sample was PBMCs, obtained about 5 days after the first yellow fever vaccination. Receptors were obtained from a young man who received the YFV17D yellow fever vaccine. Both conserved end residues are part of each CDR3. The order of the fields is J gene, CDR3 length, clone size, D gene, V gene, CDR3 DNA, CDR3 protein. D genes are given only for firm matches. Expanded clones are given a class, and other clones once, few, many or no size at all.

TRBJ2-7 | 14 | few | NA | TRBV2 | TGTGCCAGCAGTGAACAGGGGACTCACTACGAGCAGTACTTC | CASSEQGTHYEQYF
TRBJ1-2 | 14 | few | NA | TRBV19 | TGTGCCAGTAGTATGTCAGGGATTGACTATGGCTACACCTTC | CASSMSGIDYGYTF
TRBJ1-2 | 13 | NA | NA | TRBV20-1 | TGCAGTGCTCGGACATCAGGGGACTATGGCTACACCTTC | CSARTSGDYGYTF
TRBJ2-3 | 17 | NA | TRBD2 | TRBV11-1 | TGTGCCAGCAGCCCGGGACTAGCGGGGGGAAGGACGGATACGCAGTATTTT | CASSPGLAGGRTDTQYF
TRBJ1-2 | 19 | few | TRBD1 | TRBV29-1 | TGCAGCGTTGGGGAAACCGGGCCCGGAGCCGGCAGGGGGACCGAGGGCTACACCTTC | CSVGETGPGAGRGTEGYTF
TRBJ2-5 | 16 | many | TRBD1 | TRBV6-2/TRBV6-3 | TGTGCCAGCAGTTACGAGACAGGGGCCTACCAAGAGACCCAGTACTTC | CASSYETGAYQETQYF
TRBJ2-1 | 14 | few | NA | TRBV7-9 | TGTGCCAGCAGCTTCCCGACAGTTTACAATGAGCAGTTCTTC | CASSFPTVYNEQFF
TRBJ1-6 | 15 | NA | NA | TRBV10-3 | TGTGCCTCCCGGGTGTTTCTGGAGGGGAATTCACCCCTCCACTTT | CASRVFLEGNSPLHF
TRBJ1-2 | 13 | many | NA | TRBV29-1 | TGCAGCGTTGAAGAGCAACAGAACTATGGCTACACCTTC | CSVEEQQNYGYTF
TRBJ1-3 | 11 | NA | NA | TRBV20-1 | TGCAGTGCTTTAAGCGGAAACACCATATATTTT | CSALSGNTIYF
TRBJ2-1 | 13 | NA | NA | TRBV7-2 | TGTGCCAGCAGCACAGCTCGGGGCAATGAGCAGTTCTTC | CASSTARGNEQFF
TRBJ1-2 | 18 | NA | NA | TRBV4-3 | TGCGCCAGCAGCCAAGTTTTCTCGGGCAGGTCATCTTTCTATGGCTACACCTTC | CASSQVFSGRSSFYGYTF
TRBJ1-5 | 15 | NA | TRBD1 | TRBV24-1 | TGTGCCACCAGTGATACACAGGGGAGAAATCAGCCCCAGCATTTT | CATSDTQGRNQPQHF
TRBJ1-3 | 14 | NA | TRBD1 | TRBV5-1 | TGCGCCAGCGGGGACAGGCCGGGCGGAAACACCATATATTTT | CASGDRPGGNTIYF
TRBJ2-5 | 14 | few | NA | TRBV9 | TGTGCCAGCAGCGAATCGGGGTCCGGAGCGACCCAGTACTTC | CASSESGSGATQYF
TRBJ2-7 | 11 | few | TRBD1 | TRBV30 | TGTGCCTGGAGTCCTGGGACAGGGCAGTACTTC | CAWSPGTGQYF
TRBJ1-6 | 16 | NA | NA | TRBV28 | TGTGCCAGCAGTTTAAGGGGAGTCCTCTATAATTCACCCCTCCACTTT | CASSLRGVLYNSPLHF
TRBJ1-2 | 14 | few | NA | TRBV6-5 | TGTGCCAGCAGTCACGGCTATTCTAACTATGGCTACACCTTC | CASSHGYSNYGYTF
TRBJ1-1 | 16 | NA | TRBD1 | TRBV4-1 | TGCGCCAGTGGGACCGGGACAGGGGCTTTCCGTACTGAAGCTTTCTTT | CASGTGTGAFRTEAFF
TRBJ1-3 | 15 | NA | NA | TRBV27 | TGTGCCAGCAGTTTACAGTACCTACCTGGAAACACCATATATTTT | CASSLQYLPGNTIYF
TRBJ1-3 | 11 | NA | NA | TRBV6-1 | TGTGCCAGCGGTGAAGGAAACACCATATATTTT | CASGEGNTIYF
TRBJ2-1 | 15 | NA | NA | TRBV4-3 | TGCGCCAGCAGCCAAGGACCAAGTACGGAGTTTCTGCAGTTCTTC | CASSQGPSTEFLQFF
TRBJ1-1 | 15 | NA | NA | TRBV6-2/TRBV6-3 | TGTGCCAGCAGTTCACCGGGACTCATGAACACTGAAGCTTTCTTT | CASSSPGLMNTEAFF
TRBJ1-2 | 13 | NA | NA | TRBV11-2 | TGTGCCAGCAGCTTAAGCGGAGACAGTGGCTACACCTTC | CASSLSGDSGYTF
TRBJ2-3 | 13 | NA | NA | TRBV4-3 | TGCGCCAGCAGCCAAGATATTGGCAGGCCGAGGTATTTT | CASSQDIGRPRYF
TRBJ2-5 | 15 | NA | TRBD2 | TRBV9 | TGTGCCAGCAGCGTAGATGGGAGGGTTGGAGAGACCCAGTACTTC | CASSVDGRVGETQYF
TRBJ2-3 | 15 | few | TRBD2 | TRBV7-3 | TGTGCCAGCAGCGTGAGCGGGGCCTCACCAGATACGCAGTATTTT | CASSVSGASPDTQYF
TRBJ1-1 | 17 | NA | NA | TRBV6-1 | TGTGCCAGCACCTCAGTGGGGGGGTCTAACATGAACACTGAAGCTTTCTTT | CASTSVGGSNMNTEAFF
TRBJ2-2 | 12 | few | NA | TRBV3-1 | TGTGCCAGCAGCCAAACAACCGGGGAGCTGTTTTTT | CASSQTTGELFF
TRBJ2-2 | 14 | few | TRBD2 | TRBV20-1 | TGCAGTGCGCGACTAGCGGGGCAAACCGGGGAGCTGTTTTTT | CSARLAGQTGELFF
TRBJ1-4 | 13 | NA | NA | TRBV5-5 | TGTGCCAGCAGCCCGGACAGCAATGAAAAACTGTTTTTT | CASSPDSNEKLFF
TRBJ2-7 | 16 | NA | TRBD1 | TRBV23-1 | TGCGCCAGCAGTCGCCATTACAGGGGTCCCTCCTACGAGCAGTACTTC | CASSRHYRGPSYEQYF
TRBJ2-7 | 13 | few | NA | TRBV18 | TGTGCCAGCTCACCATCCAGTTCCTACGAGCAGTACTTC | CASSPSSSYEQYF
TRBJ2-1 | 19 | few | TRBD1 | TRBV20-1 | TGCAGTGCCAGCAGACAGGGGGACCTTAGGGTTAGATCCTACAATGAGCAGTTCTTC | CSASRQGDLRVRSYNEQFF
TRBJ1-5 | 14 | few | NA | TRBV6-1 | TGTGCCAGCAACGGGCGACAGAACAATCAGCCCCAGCATTTT | CASNGRQNNQPQHF